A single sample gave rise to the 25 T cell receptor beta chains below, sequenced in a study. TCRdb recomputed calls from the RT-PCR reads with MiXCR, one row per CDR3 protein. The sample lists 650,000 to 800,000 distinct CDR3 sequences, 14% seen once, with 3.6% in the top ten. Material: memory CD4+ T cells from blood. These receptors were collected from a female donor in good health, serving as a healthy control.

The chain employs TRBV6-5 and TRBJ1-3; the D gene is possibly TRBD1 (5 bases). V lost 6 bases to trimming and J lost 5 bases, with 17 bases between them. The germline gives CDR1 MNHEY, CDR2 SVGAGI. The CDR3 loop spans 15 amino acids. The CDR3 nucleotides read TGTGCCAGCAGATTGGACCGGGACCGGAGAAACACCATATATTTT. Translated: CASRLDRDRRNTIYF.

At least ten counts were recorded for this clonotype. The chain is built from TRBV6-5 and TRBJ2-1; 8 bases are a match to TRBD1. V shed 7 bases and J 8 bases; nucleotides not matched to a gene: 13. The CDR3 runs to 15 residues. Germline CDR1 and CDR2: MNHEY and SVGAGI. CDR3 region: CASKLAGGARDEQFF. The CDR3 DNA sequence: TGTGCCAGCAAGTTGGCAGGGGGCGCTCGGGATGAGCAGTTCTTC.

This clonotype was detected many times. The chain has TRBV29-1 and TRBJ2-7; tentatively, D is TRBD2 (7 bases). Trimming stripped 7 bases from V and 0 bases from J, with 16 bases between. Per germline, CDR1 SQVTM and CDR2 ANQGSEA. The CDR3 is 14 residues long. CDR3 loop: CSARGGGVSYEQYF. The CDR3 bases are TGCAGCGCCCGGGGAGGGGGGGTCTCCTACGAGCAGTACTTC.

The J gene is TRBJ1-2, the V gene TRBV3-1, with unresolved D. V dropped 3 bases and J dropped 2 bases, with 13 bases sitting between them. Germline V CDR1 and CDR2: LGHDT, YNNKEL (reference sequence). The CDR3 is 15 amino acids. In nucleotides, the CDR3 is TGTGCCAGCAGCCAGTATGGGCGGCAGAACTATGGCTACACCTTC. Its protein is CASSQYGRQNYGYTF.

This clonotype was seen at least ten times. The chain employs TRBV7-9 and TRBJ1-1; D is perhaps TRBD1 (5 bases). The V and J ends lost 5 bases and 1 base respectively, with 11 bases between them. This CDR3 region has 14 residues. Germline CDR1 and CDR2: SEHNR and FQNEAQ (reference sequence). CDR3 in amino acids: CASSLGGWNTEAFF. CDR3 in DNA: TGTGCCAGCAGCCTGGGGGGGTGGAACACTGAAGCTTTCTTT.

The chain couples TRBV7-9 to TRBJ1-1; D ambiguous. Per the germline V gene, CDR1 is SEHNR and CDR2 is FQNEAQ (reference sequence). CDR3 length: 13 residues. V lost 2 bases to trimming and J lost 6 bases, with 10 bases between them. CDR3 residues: CASSLMDGSEAFF. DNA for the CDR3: TGTGCCAGCAGCTTAATGGACGGTTCTGAAGCTTTCTTT.

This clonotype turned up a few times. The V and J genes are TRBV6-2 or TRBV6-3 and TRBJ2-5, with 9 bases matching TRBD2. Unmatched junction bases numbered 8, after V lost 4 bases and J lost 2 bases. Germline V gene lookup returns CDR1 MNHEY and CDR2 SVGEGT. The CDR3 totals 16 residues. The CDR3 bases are TGTGCCAGCAGTTCCCGTGGTAGCGGGAGTCAAGAGACCCAGTACTTC. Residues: CASSSRGSGSQETQYF.

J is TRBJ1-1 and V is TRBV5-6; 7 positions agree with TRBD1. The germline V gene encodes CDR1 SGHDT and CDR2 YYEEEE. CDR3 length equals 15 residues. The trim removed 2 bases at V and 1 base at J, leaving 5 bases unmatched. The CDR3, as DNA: TGTGCCAGCAGCTTTACGACAGGGACGAACACTGAAGCTTTCTTT. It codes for CASSFTTGTNTEAFF.

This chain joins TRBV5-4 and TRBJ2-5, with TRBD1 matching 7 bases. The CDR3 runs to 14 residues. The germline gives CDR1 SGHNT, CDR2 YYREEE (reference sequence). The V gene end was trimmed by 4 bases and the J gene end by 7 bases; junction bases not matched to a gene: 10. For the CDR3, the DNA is TGTGCCAGCAGCACCGGACAGGTCGAGGGGACCCAGTACTTC. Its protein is CASSTGQVEGTQYF.

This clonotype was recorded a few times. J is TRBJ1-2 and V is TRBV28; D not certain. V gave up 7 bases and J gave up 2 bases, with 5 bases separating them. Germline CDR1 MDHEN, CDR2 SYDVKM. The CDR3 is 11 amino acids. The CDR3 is CASTRNYGYTF. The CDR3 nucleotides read TGTGCCAGCACGCGAAACTATGGCTACACCTTC.

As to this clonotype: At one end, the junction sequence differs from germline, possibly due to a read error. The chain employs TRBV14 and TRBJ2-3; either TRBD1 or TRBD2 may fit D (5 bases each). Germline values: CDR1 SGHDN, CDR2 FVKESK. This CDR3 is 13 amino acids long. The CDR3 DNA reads TGTGCCAGCAGCCGGGACCAAACAGATAAGCAGTATTTT. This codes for CASSRDQTDKQYF. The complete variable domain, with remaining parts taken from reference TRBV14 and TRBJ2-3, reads EAGVTQFPSHSVIEKGQTVTLRCDPISGHDNLYWYRRVMGKEIKFLLHFVKESKQDESGMPNNRFLAERTGGTYSTLKVQPAELEDSGVYFCASSRDQTDKQYFGPGTRLTVL.

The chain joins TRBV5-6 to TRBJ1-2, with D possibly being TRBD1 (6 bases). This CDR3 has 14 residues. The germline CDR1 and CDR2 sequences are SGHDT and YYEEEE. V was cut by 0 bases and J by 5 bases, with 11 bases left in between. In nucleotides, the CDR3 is TGTGCCAGCAGCTTGGTAGGACAGAGTTATGGCTACACCTTC. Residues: CASSLVGQSYGYTF.

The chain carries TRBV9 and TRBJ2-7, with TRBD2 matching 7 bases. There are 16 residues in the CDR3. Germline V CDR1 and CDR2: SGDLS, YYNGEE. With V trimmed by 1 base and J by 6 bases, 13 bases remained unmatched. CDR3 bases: TGTGCCAGCAGCGTATTACTAGCGTCTCCCCTAGGCGAGCAGTACTTC. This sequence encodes CASSVLLASPLGEQYF.

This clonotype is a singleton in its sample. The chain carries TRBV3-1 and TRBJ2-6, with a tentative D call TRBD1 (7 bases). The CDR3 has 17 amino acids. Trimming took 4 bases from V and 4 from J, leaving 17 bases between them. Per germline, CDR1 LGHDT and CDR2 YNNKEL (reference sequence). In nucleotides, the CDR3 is TGTGCCAGCAGCCCGCCGGAGGGGGCTTCGGGGGCCAACGTCCTGACTTTC. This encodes CASSPPEGASGANVLTF.

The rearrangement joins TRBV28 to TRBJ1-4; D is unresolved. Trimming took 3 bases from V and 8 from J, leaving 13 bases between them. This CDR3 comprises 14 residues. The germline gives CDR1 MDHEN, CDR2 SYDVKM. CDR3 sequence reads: CASSFRTGGEKLFF. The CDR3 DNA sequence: TGTGCCAGCAGTTTTAGGACTGGAGGCGAAAAACTGTTTTTT.

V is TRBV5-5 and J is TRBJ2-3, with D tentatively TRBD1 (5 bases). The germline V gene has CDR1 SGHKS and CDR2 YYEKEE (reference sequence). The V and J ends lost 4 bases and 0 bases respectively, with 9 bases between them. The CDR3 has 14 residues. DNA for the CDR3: TGTGCCAGCAGCGAAGGGGCTAGCACAGATACGCAGTATTTT. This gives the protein CASSEGASTDTQYF.

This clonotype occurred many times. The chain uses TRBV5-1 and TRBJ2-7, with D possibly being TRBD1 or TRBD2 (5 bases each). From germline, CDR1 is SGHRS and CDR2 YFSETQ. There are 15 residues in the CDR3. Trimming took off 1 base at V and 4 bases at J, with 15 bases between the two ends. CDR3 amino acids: CASSLSQGRGYEQYF. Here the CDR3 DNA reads TGCGCCAGCAGCTTGAGTCAGGGACGTGGGTACGAGCAGTACTTC.

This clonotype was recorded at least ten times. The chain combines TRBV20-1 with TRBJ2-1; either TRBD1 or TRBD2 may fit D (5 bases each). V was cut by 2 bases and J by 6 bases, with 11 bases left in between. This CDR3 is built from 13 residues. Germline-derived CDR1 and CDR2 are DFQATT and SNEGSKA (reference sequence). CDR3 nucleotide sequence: TGCAGTGCTAGAAGTCCCGGGGCCAATGAGCAGTTCTTC. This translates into CSARSPGANEQFF.

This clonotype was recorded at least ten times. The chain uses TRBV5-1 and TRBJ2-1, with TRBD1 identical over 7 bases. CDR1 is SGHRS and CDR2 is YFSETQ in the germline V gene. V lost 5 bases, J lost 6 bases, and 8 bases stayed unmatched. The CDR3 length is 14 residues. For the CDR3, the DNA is TGCGCCAGCAGGGCCGGGACAGAAGTCAATGAGCAGTTCTTC. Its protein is CASRAGTEVNEQFF.

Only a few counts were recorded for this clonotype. The DNA for the CDR3 is TGTGCCATCGGACAGGGCAACTATGGCTACACCTTC. Encoded protein: CAIGQGNYGYTF. The rearrangement joins TRBV10-3 to TRBJ1-2, with 8 bases that match TRBD1. Germline V lookup: CDR1 ENHRY, CDR2 SYGVKD. V dropped 8 bases and J dropped 2; count of bases not matched to a gene: 1. There are 12 residues in the CDR3.

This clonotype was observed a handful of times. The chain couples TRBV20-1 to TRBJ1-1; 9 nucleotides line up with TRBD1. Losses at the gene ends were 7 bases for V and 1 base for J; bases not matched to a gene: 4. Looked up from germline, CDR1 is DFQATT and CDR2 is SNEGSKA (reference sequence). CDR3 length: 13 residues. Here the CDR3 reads CSETGGGNTEAFF. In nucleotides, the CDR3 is TGCAGTGAGACAGGGGGAGGGAACACTGAAGCTTTCTTT.

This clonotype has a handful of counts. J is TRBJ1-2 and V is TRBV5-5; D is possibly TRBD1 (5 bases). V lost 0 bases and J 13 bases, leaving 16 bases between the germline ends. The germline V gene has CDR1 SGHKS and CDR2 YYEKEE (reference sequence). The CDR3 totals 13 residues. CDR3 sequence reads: CASSLEFQGPSTF. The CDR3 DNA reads TGTGCCAGCAGCTTGGAGTTCCAGGGACCCTCCACCTTC.

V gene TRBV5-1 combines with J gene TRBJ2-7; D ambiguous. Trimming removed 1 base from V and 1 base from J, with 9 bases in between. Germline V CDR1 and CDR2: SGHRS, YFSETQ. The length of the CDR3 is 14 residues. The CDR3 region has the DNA TGCGCCAGCAGCTTGTTGGGCAGATCCTACGAGCAGTACTTC. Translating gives CASSLLGRSYEQYF.

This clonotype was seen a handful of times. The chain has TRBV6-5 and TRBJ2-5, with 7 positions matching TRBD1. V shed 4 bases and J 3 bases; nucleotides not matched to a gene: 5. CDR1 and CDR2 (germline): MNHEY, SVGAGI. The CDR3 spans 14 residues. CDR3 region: CASSFTGTEETQYF. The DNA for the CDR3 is TGTGCCAGCAGTTTCACCGGGACAGAAGAGACCCAGTACTTC.

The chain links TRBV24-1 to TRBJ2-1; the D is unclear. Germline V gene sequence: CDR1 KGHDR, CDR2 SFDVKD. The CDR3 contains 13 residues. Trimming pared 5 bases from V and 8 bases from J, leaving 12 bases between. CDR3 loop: CATSGFKTDEQFF. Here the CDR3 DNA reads TGTGCCACCAGTGGGTTCAAAACGGATGAGCAGTTCTTC.